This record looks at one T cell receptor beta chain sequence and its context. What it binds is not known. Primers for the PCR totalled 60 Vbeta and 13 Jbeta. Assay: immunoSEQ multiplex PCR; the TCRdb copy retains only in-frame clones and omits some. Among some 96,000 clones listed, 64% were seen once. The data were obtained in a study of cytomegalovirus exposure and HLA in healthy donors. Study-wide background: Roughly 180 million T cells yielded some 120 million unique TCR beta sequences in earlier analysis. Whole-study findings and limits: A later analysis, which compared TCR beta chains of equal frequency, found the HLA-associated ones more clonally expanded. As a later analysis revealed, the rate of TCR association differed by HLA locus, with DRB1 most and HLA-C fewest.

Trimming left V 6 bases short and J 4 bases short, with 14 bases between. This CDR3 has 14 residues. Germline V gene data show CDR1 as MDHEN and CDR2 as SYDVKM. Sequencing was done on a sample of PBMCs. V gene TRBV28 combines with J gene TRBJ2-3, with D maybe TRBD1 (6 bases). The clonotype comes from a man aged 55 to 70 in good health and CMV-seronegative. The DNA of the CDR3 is TGTGCCAGCAGCCTTAACAGGGCCTCAGATACGCAGTATTTT. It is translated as CASSLNRASDTQYF.